Here is one T cell receptor (beta chain) with its context. Losses at the gene ends were 0 bases for V and 5 bases for J; bases not matched to a gene: 7. The germline V gene has CDR1 SGDLS and CDR2 YYNGEE. The CDR3 spans 15 residues. The sample belongs to a study of cytomegalovirus exposure and HLA in healthy donors. Use of 60 Vbeta and 13 Jbeta primers characterized the PCR. Method: immunoSEQ multiplex PCR; TCRdb's copy keeps in-frame clones and lacks some. In the table there are about 45,000 clones, more than 45% of which are singletons. Input material: PBMCs. The gene calls are TRBV9 and TRBJ1-2; 7 nucleotides agree with TRBD1. This receptor was identified in a man in his fifties or sixties in good health and CMV-seronegative. CDR3 region: CASSVVETGKYGYTF. The CDR3, as DNA: TGTGCCAGCAGCGTAGTTGAGACAGGGAAGTATGGCTACACCTTC.